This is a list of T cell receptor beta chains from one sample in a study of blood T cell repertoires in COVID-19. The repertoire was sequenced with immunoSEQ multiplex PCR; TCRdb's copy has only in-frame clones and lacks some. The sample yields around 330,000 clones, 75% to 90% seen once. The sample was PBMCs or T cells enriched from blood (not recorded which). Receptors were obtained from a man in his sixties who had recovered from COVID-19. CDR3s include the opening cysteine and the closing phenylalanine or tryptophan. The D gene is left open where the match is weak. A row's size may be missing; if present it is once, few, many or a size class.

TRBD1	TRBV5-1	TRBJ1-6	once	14	CASQEGAVNSPLHF	TGCGCCAGCCAAGAGGGGGCAGTTAATTCACCCCTCCACTTT
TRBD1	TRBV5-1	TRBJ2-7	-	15	CASSLGGTVGYEQYF	TGCGCCAGCAGCTTGGGAGGGACAGTCGGCTACGAGCAGTACTTC
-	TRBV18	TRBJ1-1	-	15	CASSPTRGGNTEAFF	TGTGCCAGCTCACCAACACGAGGCGGAAACACTGAAGCTTTCTTT
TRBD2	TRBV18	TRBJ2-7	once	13	CASSATSDNEQYF	TGTGCCAGCTCAGCCACTAGCGATAACGAGCAGTACTTC
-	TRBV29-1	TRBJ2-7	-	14	CSVAQDRRLYEQYF	TGCAGCGTTGCACAGGACCGACGACTCTACGAGCAGTACTTC
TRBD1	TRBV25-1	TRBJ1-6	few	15	CASRPDRGVGSPLHF	TGTGCCAGCAGGCCGGACAGGGGCGTTGGGTCACCCCTCCACTTT
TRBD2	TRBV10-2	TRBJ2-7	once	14	CASRGTSGTYEQYF	TGCGCCAGCCGCGGGACTAGCGGTACCTACGAGCAGTACTTC
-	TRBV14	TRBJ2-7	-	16	CASSQDLGADPYEQYF	TGTGCCAGCAGCCAAGATTTGGGGGCAGATCCCTACGAGCAGTACTTC
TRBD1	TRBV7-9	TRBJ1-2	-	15	CASSLETGNNYGYTF	TGTGCCAGCAGCTTAGAGACAGGGAATAACTATGGCTACACCTTC
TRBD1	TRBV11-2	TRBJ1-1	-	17	CASSPKDRGRSNTEAFF	TGTGCCAGCAGCCCAAAGGACAGGGGCCGTTCGAACACTGAAGCTTTCTTT
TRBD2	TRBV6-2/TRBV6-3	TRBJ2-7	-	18	CASSSRTRPGLANNEQYF	TGTGCCAGCAGTTCTAGGACCCGGCCGGGACTAGCGAATAACGAGCAGTACTTC
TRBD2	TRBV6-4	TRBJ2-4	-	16	CASRSSGGLAKNIQYF	TGTGCCAGCAGGTCTAGCGGGGGGCTAGCCAAAAACATTCAGTACTTC
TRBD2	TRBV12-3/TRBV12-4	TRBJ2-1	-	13	CASSPTSGNGRFF	TGTGCCAGCAGCCCAACTAGCGGAAATGGGCGGTTCTTC
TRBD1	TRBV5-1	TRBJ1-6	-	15	CASSLGDRVNSPLHF	TGCGCCAGCAGCTTGGGGGACAGAGTCAATTCACCCCTCCACTTT
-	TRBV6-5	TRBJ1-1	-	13	CASSYSRQAVAFF	TGTGCCAGCAGTTACTCGAGACAGGCAGTAGCTTTCTTT
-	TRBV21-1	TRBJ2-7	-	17	CASSKAGWGQGVGEQYF	TGTGCCAGCAGCAAAGCCGGTTGGGGACAGGGAGTTGGGGAGCAGTACTTC
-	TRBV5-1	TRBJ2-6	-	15	CASSLSMSGANVLTF	TGCGCCAGCAGCCTCTCTATGTCTGGGGCCAACGTCCTGACTTTC
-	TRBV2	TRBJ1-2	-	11	CASSEFGGYTF	TGTGCCAGCAGTGAATTCGGGGGCTACACCTTC
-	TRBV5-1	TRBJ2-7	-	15	CASSLGDLQGYEQYF	TGCGCCAGCAGCTTGGGCGACCTACAGGGATACGAGCAGTACTTC
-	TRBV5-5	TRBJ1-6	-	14	CASSLEYTNSPLHF	TGTGCCAGCAGCTTGGAGTACACAAATTCACCCCTCCACTTT
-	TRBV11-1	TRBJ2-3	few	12	CASSKEWDTQYF	TGTGCCAGCAGTAAAGAGTGGGATACGCAGTATTTT
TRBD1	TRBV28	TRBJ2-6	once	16	CASSLRTGSGANVLTF	TGTGCCAGCAGTTTACGGACAGGTTCTGGGGCCAACGTCCTGACTTTC
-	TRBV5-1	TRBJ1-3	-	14	CASSLGGSGNTIYF	TGCGCCAGCAGCCTGGGAGGCTCTGGAAACACCATATATTTT
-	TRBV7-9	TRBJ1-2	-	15	CASSLVQGLQDGYTF	TGTGCCAGCAGCTTAGTTCAGGGTCTTCAAGATGGCTACACCTTC
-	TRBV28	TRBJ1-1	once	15	CASSPRTGKNTEAFF	TGTGCCAGCAGTCCGCGGACTGGCAAGAACACTGAAGCTTTCTTT
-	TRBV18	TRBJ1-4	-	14	CASSLSGRDEKLFF	TGTGCCAGCTCCCTTAGCGGGAGGGACGAAAAACTGTTTTTT
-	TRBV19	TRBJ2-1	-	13	CASSIGRDSEQFF	TGTGCCAGTAGTATTGGCAGGGACTCTGAGCAGTTCTTC
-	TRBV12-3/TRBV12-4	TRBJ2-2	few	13	CASSPPSAGELFF	TGTGCCAGCAGTCCGCCTAGTGCCGGGGAGCTGTTTTTT
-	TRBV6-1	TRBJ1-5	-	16	CASSEVGHLSNQPQHF	TGTGCCAGCAGTGAAGTGGGACACCTTAGCAATCAGCCCCAGCATTTT
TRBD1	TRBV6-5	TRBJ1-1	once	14	CASSRDRANTEAFF	TGTGCCAGCAGTCGGGACAGGGCCAACACTGAAGCTTTCTTT
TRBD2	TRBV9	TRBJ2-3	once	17	CASSVGKTSGSSDTQYF	TGTGCCAGCAGCGTTGGGAAGACTAGCGGGAGCTCAGATACGCAGTATTTT
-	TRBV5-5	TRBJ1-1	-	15	CASSAGRSGSTEAFF	TGTGCCAGCAGCGCCGGGCGATCGGGAAGCACTGAAGCTTTCTTT
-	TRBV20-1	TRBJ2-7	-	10	CSAAPYEQYF	TGCAGTGCCGCGCCCTACGAGCAGTACTTC
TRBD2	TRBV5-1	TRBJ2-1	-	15	CASSFGLAGGDEQFF	TGCGCCAGCAGCTTTGGGCTAGCGGGAGGGGATGAGCAGTTCTTC
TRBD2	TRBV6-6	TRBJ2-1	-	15	CASSYSGRGGGEQFF	TGTGCCAGCAGTTACTCGGGGAGGGGCGGCGGTGAGCAGTTCTTC
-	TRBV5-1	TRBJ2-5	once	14	CASSGQGVGETQYF	TGCGCCAGCAGCGGGCAGGGTGTTGGGGAGACCCAGTACTTC
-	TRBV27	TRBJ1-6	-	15	CASSLEGSFNSPLHF	TGTGCCAGCAGTCTGGAGGGCTCTTTTAATTCACCCCTCCACTTT
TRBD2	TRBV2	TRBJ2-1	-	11	CASRLAGGQFF	TGTGCCAGCAGGCTAGCGGGAGGACAGTTCTTC
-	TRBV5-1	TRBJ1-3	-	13	CASSGQGENTIYF	TGCGCCAGCAGTGGCCAGGGCGAAAACACCATATATTTT
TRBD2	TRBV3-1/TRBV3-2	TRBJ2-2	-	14	CASGLAGYTGELFF	TGTGCCAGCGGACTAGCGGGTTACACCGGGGAGCTGTTTTTT
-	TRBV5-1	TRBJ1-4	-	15	CASSLGGAGNEKLFF	TGCGCCAGCAGCTTGGGGGGAGCCGGTAATGAAAAACTGTTTTTT
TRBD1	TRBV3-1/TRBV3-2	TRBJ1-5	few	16	CASSQADRGHGGPQHF	TGTGCCAGCAGCCAAGCGGACAGGGGGCATGGGGGGCCCCAGCATTTT
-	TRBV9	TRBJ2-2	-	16	CASSGVRGRNTGELFF	TGTGCCAGCAGCGGGGTTAGAGGGCGGAACACCGGGGAGCTGTTTTTT
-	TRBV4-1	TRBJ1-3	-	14	CASSQRLSGNTIYF	TGCGCCAGCAGCCAGAGGCTCTCTGGAAACACCATATATTTT
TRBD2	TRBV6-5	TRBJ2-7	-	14	CASQRATSGYEQYF	TGTGCCAGTCAAAGGGCTACTAGCGGATACGAGCAGTACTTC
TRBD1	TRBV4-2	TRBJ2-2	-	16	CASSQETGVRTGELFF	TGTGCCAGCAGCCAGGAAACAGGGGTTAGGACCGGGGAGCTGTTTTTT
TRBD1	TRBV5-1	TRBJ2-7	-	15	CASSIAGTGDYEQYF	TGCGCCAGCAGTATCGCCGGGACAGGGGACTACGAGCAGTACTTC
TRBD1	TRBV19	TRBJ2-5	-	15	CASRQRGQRWETQYF	TGTGCCAGTAGACAAAGGGGACAGAGGTGGGAGACCCAGTACTTC